Only a few counts were recorded for the clone carrying this TCR beta chain. These data belong to a study of T cells in Graves' hyperthyroidism and ophthalmopathy. Regions amplified from RNA transcripts were the TCR beta CDR3 regions. First-round RT-PCR with HTBI primers amplified the TCR CDR3 region. One entry per CDR3 protein, called by TCRdb with MiXCR from the multiplex PCR reads. This table holds some 560,000 distinct CDR3 sequences, 14% found once. The CDR3 spans 13 residues. Between the trimmed V and J ends, which lost 6 bases and 4 bases, there was a span of 12 bases. Germline CDR1 LNHDA, CDR2 SQIVND (reference sequence).

The clonotype originates from a woman between 40 and 55 years old with Graves' hyperthyroidism. The sample was blood. This rearrangement joins TRBV19 to TRBJ1-1; D remains ambiguous. The CDR3 DNA reads TGTGCCAGTAGGACGCATAGATCCACTGAAGCTTTCTTT. This sequence encodes CASRTHRSTEAFF.